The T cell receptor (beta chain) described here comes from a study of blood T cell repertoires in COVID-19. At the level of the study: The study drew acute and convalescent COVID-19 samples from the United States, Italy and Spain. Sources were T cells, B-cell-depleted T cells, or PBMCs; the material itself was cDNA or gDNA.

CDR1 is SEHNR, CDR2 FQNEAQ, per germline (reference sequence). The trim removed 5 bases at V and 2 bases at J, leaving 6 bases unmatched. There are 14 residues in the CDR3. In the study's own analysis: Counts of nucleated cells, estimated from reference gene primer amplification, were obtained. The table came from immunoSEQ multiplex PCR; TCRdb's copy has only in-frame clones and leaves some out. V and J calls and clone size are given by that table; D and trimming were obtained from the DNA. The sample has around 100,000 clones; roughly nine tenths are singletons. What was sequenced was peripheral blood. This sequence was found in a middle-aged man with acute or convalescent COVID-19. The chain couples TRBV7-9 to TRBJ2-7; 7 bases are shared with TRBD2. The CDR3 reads CASSTTSAAYEQYF. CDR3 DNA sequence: TGTGCCAGCAGCACCACTAGCGCAGCCTACGAGCAGTACTTC.